The sequence of this T cell receptor beta chain was determined in a study of blood T cell repertoires in COVID-19. About the research overall: PBMCs, B-cell-depleted T cells, or T cells were the source of the cDNA or gDNA that made up the material.

V lost 0 bases, J lost 6 bases, and 5 bases stayed unmatched. In germline, CDR1 is SGHDN, CDR2 FVKESK. The CDR3 extends over 15 amino acids. Repertoires were generated with immunoSEQ multiplex PCR, while TCRdb's copy carries only in-frame clones and drops some. The sample contains over 90,000 clones, over 85% of which appear only once. This chain connects TRBV14 to TRBJ1-2; TRBD1 agrees at 9 bases. Sequenced sample: peripheral blood. The receptor's source is a woman between 45 and 65 years old with COVID-19, enrolled during active disease. The CDR3 region has the DNA TGTGCCAGCAGCCAAGATATAGGGACAGGGCATGGCTACACCTTC. Translating gives CASSQDIGTGHGYTF.